A selection of T cell receptor beta chains follows, all from one sample in a study of tumor-infiltrating lymphocytes in primary liver carcinoma. TCRdb reanalysed the multiplex PCR reads using MiXCR and keeps one entry per CDR3 protein. Here the sample spans 250,000 to 400,000 distinct CDR3 sequences, approximately 60% being singletons. Sample: peripheral blood. The receptors shown here come from a man aged 35 to 55 with primary liver carcinoma and hepatitis B virus infection. Both conserved end residues are part of each CDR3. D genes are given only for firm matches. A row's size may be missing; if present it is once, few, many or a size class.

>TRBV5-6|.|TRBJ2-7|19|TRBD1
CACSATGAREGQNSYEQYF
TGCGCCTGCAGCGCCACAGGGGCCCGCGAGGGGCAGAATTCCTACGAGCAGTACTTC
>TRBV29-1|many|TRBJ1-1|16|.
CSVEDLGRRRGTEAFF
TGCAGCGTTGAAGATCTGGGCCGACGTAGGGGCACTGAAGCTTTCTTT
>TRBV5-1|.|TRBJ1-4|14|TRBD1
CTSATGDVNEKLFF
TGCACCAGCGCTACAGGGGACGTCAATGAAAAACTGTTTTTT
>TRBV9|.|TRBJ2-1|16|TRBD2
CASSVGGGGGYNEQFF
TGTGCCAGCAGCGTTGGGGGCGGGGGGGGATACAACGAGCAGTTCTTC
>TRBV5-1|once|TRBJ2-2|16|.
CASTLSGTSNTGELLF
TGCGCCAGCACCCTATCCGGGACGTCGAACACCGGGGAGCTGCTTTTT
>TRBV5-1|few|TRBJ2-5|16|TRBD2
CASSDPSLARQETQYF
TGCGCCAGCAGCGATCCCTCACTAGCGCGACAAGAGACCCAGTACTTC
>TRBV11-2|.|TRBJ2-1|15|.
CATRLVSGEGSEQFF
TGTGCCACCAGGTTAGTGTCGGGGGAAGGTAGTGAGCAGTTCTTC
>TRBV4-2|many|TRBJ2-3|12|.
CASGQNIDTQYF
TGTGCCAGCGGACAGAATATTGATACGCAGTATTTT
>TRBV4-1|few|TRBJ2-1|15|.
CASSQTARKYNGQFF
TGCGCCAGCAGCCAGACGGCCCGAAAATACAATGGGCAGTTCTTC
>TRBV6-1|.|TRBJ2-7|15|.
CASSPWTWGTYEQYF
TGTGCCAGCAGTCCATGGACATGGGGCACCTACGAGCAGTACTTC
>TRBV11-3|.|TRBJ2-5|13|.
CASSQGWGETQYF
TGTGCCAGCAGCCAAGGGTGGGGGGAGACCCAGTACTTC
>TRBV28|.|TRBJ1-2|14|.
CASSFGKQGHGYTF
TGTGCCAGCAGTTTTGGGAAACAGGGTCATGGCTACACCTTC
>TRBV24-1|.|TRBJ2-1|15|TRBD1
CATSDARQGHNEQFF
TGTGCCACTAGTGATGCCCGACAGGGGCACAATGAGCAGTTCTTC
>TRBV11-2|medium-sized|TRBJ2-5|15|TRBD2
CASSLGASGQETQYF
TGTGCCAGCAGCTTAGGGGCTAGCGGACAAGAGACCCAGTACTTC
>TRBV28|.|TRBJ1-2|14|.
CASSLMGFNAGYTF
TGTGCCAGCAGTTTGATGGGATTTAATGCTGGCTACACCTTC
>TRBV29-1|.|TRBJ2-7|14|.
CSVGGVGFSYEQYF
TGCAGCGTTGGGGGAGTGGGGTTCTCCTACGAGCAGTACTTC
>TRBV29-1|many|TRBJ1-6|13|TRBD1
CSVGTGDGSPLHF
TGCAGCGTTGGGACAGGGGATGGTTCACCCCTCCACTTT
>TRBV7-8|.|TRBJ2-2|16|TRBD2
CASSSLAGGNTGELFF
TGTGCCAGCAGCTCGCTAGCGGGAGGGAACACCGGGGAGCTGTTTTTT
>TRBV2|few|TRBJ1-1|10|.
CASTMTEAFF
TGTGCCAGCACTATGACTGAAGCTTTCTTT
>TRBV7-9|.|TRBJ2-1|17|TRBD2
CVSSVRLAGRIYNERFF
TGTGTCAGCAGCGTTAGACTAGCGGGCCGGATCTACAATGAGCGGTTCTTC
>TRBV12-3/TRBV12-4|.|TRBJ1-2|12|.
CANSLGGYDYTF
TGTGCCAACAGCTTGGGAGGATATGACTACACCTTC
>TRBV5-4|few|TRBJ1-1|15|TRBD1
CASSRIGQGLTEAFF
TGTGCCAGCAGTCGTATTGGACAGGGACTAACTGAAGCTTTCTTT
>TRBV6-6|.|TRBJ2-5|15|.
CAGTGTSGLQETQYF
TGTGCCGGCACCGGGACCAGCGGACTCCAAGAGACCCAGTACTTC
>TRBV5-8|.|TRBJ2-1|16|.
CASSLIVTPAGNEQFF
TGTGCCAGCAGCTTGATTGTAACCCCCGCCGGGAATGAGCAGTTCTTC
>TRBV12-3/TRBV12-4|.|TRBJ2-1|12|.
CASSNLDNEQFF
TGTGCCAGCAGTAACTTAGACAATGAGCAGTTCTTC
>TRBV5-1|.|TRBJ2-2|12|.
CASSLSARELFF
TGCGCCAGCAGCTTGTCGGCCCGGGAGCTGTTTTTT
>TRBV29-1|.|TRBJ2-5|15|TRBD1
CSTMDWTGVGETQYF
TGCAGCACCATGGATTGGACAGGGGTTGGCGAGACCCAGTACTTC
>TRBV12-3/TRBV12-4|many|TRBJ2-4|13|.
CASSFRSENIQYF
TGTGCCAGCAGTTTTCGCAGTGAAAACATTCAGTACTTC
>TRBV15|.|TRBJ1-1|14|.
CATSRNRAGTEAFF
TGTGCCACCAGCAGAAATCGTGCGGGGACTGAAGCTTTCTTT
>TRBV4-1|.|TRBJ2-7|15|.
CASSQVPGTRQEQYF
TGCGCCAGCAGCCAAGTCCCCGGGACAAGGCAGGAGCAGTACTTC
>TRBV5-1|once|TRBJ2-5|14|TRBD1
CASSVTTGSGTQYF
TGCGCCAGCAGCGTGACGACAGGGTCCGGGACCCAGTACTTC
>TRBV5-1|.|TRBJ2-1|13|TRBD1
CVSSLTGVNEQFF
TGCGTCAGCAGCTTAACAGGGGTCAATGAGCAGTTCTTT
>TRBV6-2/TRBV6-3|once|TRBJ2-7|15|.
CASSKGGQGVSKANF
TGTGCCAGCAGCAAGGGAGGGCAGGGGGTAAGCAAGGCTAACTTC
>TRBV5-1|.|TRBJ1-6|15|.
CASTLDFPGSSPLHF
TGCGCCAGCACCTTGGACTTTCCCGGGTCCTCGCCCCTCCACTTT
>TRBV10-3|.|TRBJ2-6|20|TRBD1
CAISESLGKTGSPGANVLTF
TGTGCCATCAGTGAGTCGTTAGGGAAGACAGGGTCCCCTGGGGCCAACGTCCTGACTTTC
>TRBV6-1|.|TRBJ1-4|14|.
CTSRKGGTNEKLFF
TGTACCAGCAGGAAAGGGGGAACTAATGAAAAACTGTTTTTT
>TRBV11-2|.|TRBJ2-7|13|.
CASSEAVLYKQNF
TGTGCCAGCTCGGAGGCGGTACTCTACAAGCAGAACTTC
>TRBV29-1|.|TRBJ1-1|15|.
CSVGRGWGTNTEAFF
TGCAGCGTTGGTAGGGGTTGGGGGACGAACACTGAGGCTTTCTTT
>TRBV6-5|.|TRBJ1-5|14|.
CASSRTENNQPQHF
TGTGCCAGCAGCCGGACAGAAAATAATCAGCCCCAGCATTTT
>TRBV4-2|.|TRBJ2-7|14|.
CASSQDGRRLERYF
TGTGCCAGCAGCCAAGATGGGAGACGCCTCGAGCGGTATTTC
>TRBV10-3|once|TRBJ1-3|17|.
CAISEIKLGRYGNTIYF
TGTGCCATCAGTGAGATTAAGCTTGGGCGGTATGGAAACACCATATATTTT
>TRBV11-2|.|TRBJ2-7|15|.
CASSLDGGYNNEQYF
TGTGCCAGCAGCTTAGATGGGGGGTACAACAACGAGCAGTACTTC
>TRBV5-1|.|TRBJ2-2|15|TRBD1
CASSSGQGVTGELFF
TGCGCCAGCAGCTCGGGACAGGGAGTCACCGGGGAGCTGTTTTTT
>TRBV28|.|TRBJ2-3|15|TRBD2
CASSLWGGRADTQYF
TGTGCCAGCAGTTTATGGGGCGGGAGGGCCGATACGCAGTATTTT
>TRBV29-1|many|TRBJ2-2|12|.
CSVELEGGELFF
TGCAGCGTTGAACTAGAAGGCGGGGAGCTGTTTTTT
>TRBV5-1|.|TRBJ1-4|15|.
CASSLRGSVGEKLFF
TGCGCCAGTAGCTTACGGGGATCCGTCGGCGAAAAACTGTTTTTT
>TRBV4-1|.|TRBJ2-7|16|TRBD1
CASSSYPGQGTYEQYF
TGCGCCAGCAGCTCCTACCCGGGACAGGGTACCTACGAGCAGTACTTC
>TRBV28|.|TRBJ2-5|18|.
CASSGDSAPTGPKETQYF
TGTGCCAGCAGTGGGGATTCTGCGCCCACAGGCCCAAAAGAGACCCAGTACTTC
>TRBV29-1|.|TRBJ1-1|13|.
CSVGAHEGTEAFF
TGCAGCGTTGGGGCCCATGAGGGTACTGAAGCTTTCTTT
>TRBV4-1|many|TRBJ2-7|14|TRBD1
CASSSRDRAGEQYF
TGCGCCAGCAGCTCTCGGGACAGGGCGGGCGAGCAGTACTTC
>TRBV6-2/TRBV6-3|many|TRBJ2-1|15|TRBD2
CASADPNGGSNEQFF
TGTGCCAGCGCTGATCCTAATGGCGGGAGTAACGAGCAGTTCTTC
>TRBV5-1|few|TRBJ2-1|14|TRBD2
CASRSSGAYNEQFF
TGCGCCAGCAGATCTAGCGGGGCCTACAATGAGCAGTTCTTC
>TRBV5-4|many|TRBJ2-1|15|TRBD1
CASSLEGAPHNEQFF
TGTGCCAGCAGCTTGGAGGGGGCGCCGCACAATGAGCAGTTCTTC